A selection of T cell receptor beta chains follows, all from one sample in a study of CD4 T cells in relation to SARS-CoV-2 and coronaviruses. Their target antigens are unknown. Clones were read by immunoSEQ multiplex PCR, and TCRdb kept only the in-frame ones, dropping some. This sample yields over 40,000 clones, of which nearly 85% are seen a single time; 1% to 1.5% belongs to the top ten. The sample was naive CD4+ T cells from PBMCs, cultured in vitro. All receptors come from an adult with COVID-19. The CDR3 runs from the conserved cysteine through the conserved F or W. A D gene is named only where the DNA matches it firmly. Size is stated for part of the rows, as once, few or many counts, or as a class when the clone is expanded.

clone_size: -
v_call: TRBV3-1/TRBV3-2
d_call: -
j_call: TRBJ1-1
cdr3_nt: TGTGCCAGCAGCTGGCAGGACGGGGGGACGGCTTTCTTT
cdr3_aa: CASSWQDGGTAFF

clone_size: once
v_call: TRBV5-1
d_call: -
j_call: TRBJ2-1
cdr3_nt: TGCGCCAGCAGCTCGGGGACGGACCTTGGGGGACCTTGGGGTGAGCAGTTCTTC
cdr3_aa: CASSSGTDLGGPWGEQFF

clone_size: -
v_call: TRBV4-3
d_call: -
j_call: TRBJ2-3
cdr3_nt: TGCGCCAGCAGCCAAACGACTAGTCCCACAGATACGCAGTATTTT
cdr3_aa: CASSQTTSPTDTQYF

clone_size: -
v_call: TRBV19
d_call: TRBD2
j_call: TRBJ2-3
cdr3_nt: TGTGCCAGTAGTATATCCCCACTGCGAGCGGGAGTATCAGATACGCAGTATTTT
cdr3_aa: CASSISPLRAGVSDTQYF

clone_size: -
v_call: TRBV7-6
d_call: TRBD2
j_call: TRBJ2-1
cdr3_nt: TGTGCCAGCAACCCGGGACTAGCGGGACCCAATGAGCAGTTCTTC
cdr3_aa: CASNPGLAGPNEQFF

clone_size: -
v_call: TRBV7-2
d_call: -
j_call: TRBJ2-3
cdr3_nt: TGTGCCAGCAGCTCGAAACGAGGGAGGACAGATACGCAGTATTTT
cdr3_aa: CASSSKRGRTDTQYF

clone_size: -
v_call: TRBV6-6
d_call: -
j_call: TRBJ2-1
cdr3_nt: TGTGCCAGCAGTTATAGTGGAGGGTCCTACAATGAGCAGTTCTTC
cdr3_aa: CASSYSGGSYNEQFF

clone_size: -
v_call: TRBV9
d_call: TRBD2
j_call: TRBJ2-1
cdr3_nt: TGTGCCAGCTCCCCAAGGGTGGCGGGAGGCCCCAATGAGCAGTTCTTC
cdr3_aa: CASSPRVAGGPNEQFF

clone_size: -
v_call: TRBV2
d_call: TRBD2
j_call: TRBJ2-5
cdr3_nt: TGTGCCAGCAGTGACTCGGGGGGTTACGAGACCCAGTACTTC
cdr3_aa: CASSDSGGYETQYF

clone_size: -
v_call: TRBV7-3
d_call: TRBD2
j_call: TRBJ2-3
cdr3_nt: TGTGCCAGCAGCTTAATAAGCGGGGGGAGCACAGATACGCAGTATTTT
cdr3_aa: CASSLISGGSTDTQYF

clone_size: once
v_call: TRBV4-1
d_call: TRBD2
j_call: TRBJ2-7
cdr3_nt: TGCGCCAGCAGCGAGACTAGCGGGAGCTTTTACGAGCAGTACTTC
cdr3_aa: CASSETSGSFYEQYF

clone_size: -
v_call: TRBV5-1
d_call: -
j_call: TRBJ2-7
cdr3_nt: TGCGCCAGCAGCGAGGGGGATCTGGCGAGCGAGCAGTACTTC
cdr3_aa: CASSEGDLASEQYF